This TCR beta chain was obtained from a study of early T cells in non-severe SARS-CoV-2 infection. Study details: Unsorted whole blood bulk RNA was sequenced, with unpaired chains.

V was trimmed by 4 bases and J by 3 bases, leaving 18 bases between them. The CDR3 loop spans 16 amino acids. Germline V gives CDR1 SGHNT, CDR2 YYREEE (reference sequence). This clonotype was seen a few times. No antigen is known for it. Study-wide points: Anti-spike CD8 responses were favored by VDJdb matching, which missed private and CD4 specificities.

The library protocol tagged individual cDNA molecules with unique molecular identifiers. TCRdb fed the 5' RACE reads into MiXCR, producing one record per CDR3 protein. The sample gives 75,000 to 80,000 distinct CDR3 sequences, about a sixth of which show up once; less than 3.5% is in the top ten. The chain carries TRBV5-4 and TRBJ2-3, with D possibly matching TRBD2 (6 bases). Sequencing input: whole blood. The sequence was collected from an adult who was a healthcare worker with PCR-confirmed SARS-CoV-2 infection or an uninfected control (not recorded which). The chain's CDR3 is CASSTKAARGTDTQYF. The CDR3 DNA sequence: TGTGCCAGCAGCACGAAGGCAGCCCGGGGGACAGATACGCAGTATTTT.